This T cell receptor beta chain was documented in a study of T cells in Graves' hyperthyroidism and ophthalmopathy. Study observations and caveats: Model output signaled ophthalmopathy a median around 5.9 months ahead of onset.

This clonotype has only a few counts. What it binds is not known. Amplified TCR beta CDR3 regions came from RNA transcripts. During a first-round RT-PCR of the TCR CDR3, the HTBI primer set was used. TCRdb re-called the multiplex PCR reads through MiXCR, storing one row per CDR3 protein. Among over 350,000 distinct CDR3 sequences listed, over 11% were seen once. V gave up 6 bases and J gave up 9 bases; unmatched junction bases: 7. The CDR3 has 12 residues. The sample taken for sequencing was blood. The chain has TRBV12-3 or TRBV12-4 and TRBJ2-5, with 7 bases fitting TRBD1. The clonotype originates from a man in his fifties or sixties with Graves' ophthalmopathy. The CDR3 sequence: CASSLQGVAQYF. For the CDR3, the DNA is TGTGCCAGCAGCCTTCAGGGGGTGGCCCAGTACTTC.